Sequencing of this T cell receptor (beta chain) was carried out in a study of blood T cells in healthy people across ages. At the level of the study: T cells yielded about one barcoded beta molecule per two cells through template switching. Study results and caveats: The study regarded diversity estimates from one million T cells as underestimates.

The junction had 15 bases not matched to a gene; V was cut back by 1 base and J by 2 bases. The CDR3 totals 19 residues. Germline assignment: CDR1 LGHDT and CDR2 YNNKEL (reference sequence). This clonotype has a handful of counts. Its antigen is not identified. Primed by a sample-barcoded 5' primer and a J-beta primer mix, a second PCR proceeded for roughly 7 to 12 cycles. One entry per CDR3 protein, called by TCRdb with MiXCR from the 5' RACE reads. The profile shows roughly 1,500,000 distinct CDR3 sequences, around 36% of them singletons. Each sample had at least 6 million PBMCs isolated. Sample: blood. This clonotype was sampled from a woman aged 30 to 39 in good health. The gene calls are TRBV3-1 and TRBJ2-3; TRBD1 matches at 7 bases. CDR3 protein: CASSQALPGQRQTTDTQYF. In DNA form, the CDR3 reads TGTGCCAGCAGCCAAGCACTCCCGGGACAGAGACAAACCACAGATACGCAGTATTTT.